This T cell receptor beta chain was retrieved from a study of blood T cell repertoires in COVID-19. The overall study: Sources were T cells, B-cell-depleted T cells, or PBMCs; the material itself was cDNA or gDNA.

The ends were cut back, 4 bases at V and 7 bases at J, with 14 bases in the middle. This CDR3 contains 15 residues. Germline CDR1 and CDR2: MDHEN and SYDVKM. Some clones are missing from TCRdb's copy, which holds only in-frame ones; the method was immunoSEQ multiplex PCR. The sample yields a few hundred thousand clones, around 87% seen once. The TCR was taken from a man in his forties in a cohort exposed to, infected with or recovered from COVID-19 (not recorded which). Sequenced material: PBMCs or T cells enriched from blood (not recorded which). This chain links TRBV28 with TRBJ1-6; TRBD1 is a possible D gene (5 bases). DNA of the CDR3: TGTGCCAGCAGTTGGGGGGGGTTCACAAATTCACCCCTCCACTTT. Translated, it gives CASSWGGFTNSPLHF.